This T cell receptor (beta chain) derives from a study of metastatic and nonmetastatic thyroid tumors (dated by TCRdb to 2020 to 2022). At the level of the whole study: Repertoires from peripheral blood and from tumor or nodule tissue samples of malignant and benign thyroid patients were compared. Study-wide findings and limitations: In both blood and tumor samples, TCR beta diversity was reported to be significantly higher in malignant tumors than in benign nodules.

Reading from cysteine to phenylalanine, the CDR3 counts 13 amino acids. Of all the DNA, just the CDR3 is kept, 39 bases in frame from base 1. Trimming at the junction amounts to 4 bases on V and 3 bases on J, and the germline ends lie 7 bases apart. CDR1 and CDR2, per the germline V gene, are MNHNS and SASEGT. Points on this clone: What antigen it recognizes has not been identified. The record has no base qualities; no much larger clone is one base away.

No treatment had been received by any patient before thyroid surgery. Patient clinical samples collected from about 2011 to 2018 were retrospectively analysed using T-cell receptor beta sequencing. Receptors were amplified or captured by PCR. This sample was sequenced with an Illumina HiSeq 4000. High-throughput sequencing was used to profile the TCR beta-chain CDR3 region of each patient. The original pipeline was this. Drawing on CDR3 differences between clinicopathological groups, the researchers built a classifier meant to tell apart patients with distant-metastatic papillary thyroid cancer. To measure repertoire diversity the researchers used the Shannon index, while the Morisita-Horn index served to gauge how similar the tumor and blood repertoires were. TCRdb itself trimmed the public reads at Q25 with fastp, ran MiXCR and retained productive beta chains. TCRdb assigned the V and J calls; the authors' analysis was not used. The sample has 45,000 to 50,000 clones on record, around a quarter of them singletons. The ten top clones hold around 3.2% of the sample.

The receptor comes from a male donor with papillary thyroid cancer or a benign thyroid nodule (not recorded which). Some clones in this sample may be carry-over from other donors' samples. Recombination joined TRBV6-1 with TRBJ1-5; the D gene lacks a confident call. Sequenced material: blood. In nucleotides, the sequence is TGTGCCAGCAGTGGGCGTGACAATCAGCCCCAGCATTTT. It codes for CASSGRDNQPQHF.